This T cell receptor (beta chain) was recorded in a study of cytomegalovirus exposure and HLA in healthy donors (dated by TCRdb to about 2017). Broadly, across the study: An earlier analysis of approximately 550 of the donors reported approximately 290 Gb of sequence data and some 120 million unique TCR beta sequences from about 179 million T cells. The later analysis used no new phenotypic data to find candidate immune exposures, relying instead on TCR beta sequences and their occurrence across donors. About 300 gigabases of sequencing data and around 85 million unique TCR sequences made up an early release that covered approximately 700 HLA-typed donors. Alongside the repertoire data, information on donor age, sex, ethnicity and CMV serostatus was compiled. The aim of the study was to test whether cataloging public T cell receptors could identify signatures of past pathogen exposure. To study patterns of TCR occurrence, a later analysis re-analyzed previously published TCR beta repertoires from several hundred donors and added high-resolution HLA genotyping. Along with the roughly 670-subject first cohort, a separate validation cohort of over 90 different subjects was used. HLA typing included class I and class II loci at four-digit resolution. A later genetic analysis took genome-wide SNP genotypes for about three fifths of the roughly 670 donors and used that subset as a discovery cohort. Across roughly 420 genotyped donors of the cohort, an average of roughly 250,000 unique TCR beta nucleotide sequences per donor were sequenced, and 15% to 20% of those sequences were non-productive. The study profiled the T cell repertoires of some 610 subjects by immunosequencing and related them to cytomegalovirus serostatus. The number of typed donors differed by locus: 629-630 for A, B, C, DRB1 and DQB1; 500 to 550 for DQA1; around 610 for DPA1; and 400 to 480 for DPB1. Of the approximately 400 genotyped donors, 65% to 90% fell in the genetic ancestry cluster associated with self-reported Caucasian donors. About 5 DR-DQ haplotypes were handled as single units for association and clustering, since linkage in the cohort was strong. Every repertoire in the discovery cohort had been generated on one and the same sequencing platform. An earlier analysis of 587 of the donors used high-throughput TCR beta sequencing to judge whether each TCR beta V gene segment behaved as functional or pseudogenic. To predict cytomegalovirus infection status, the study brought together high-throughput TCR immunosequencing, statistical association of individual TCRs with disease status, and machine learning. Summary of the overall study and its limitations: Immune exposure information for the cohort was limited to CMV serostatus. Because the 87-base-pair reads could not distinguish some IMGT-functional V segments, including TRBV6-2 and TRBV6-3, those segments were excluded. In this cohort, only TCR beta chains were sequenced, and detectable features were limited by the absence of alpha or paired-chain data. In the study, around 150 TCR beta chains were listed as associated with cytomegalovirus. According to a later analysis, TCR association rates differed among HLA loci, with DRB1 alleles showing the most associated TCRs and HLA-C alleles showing the fewest. According to a later analysis, most CMV-associated TCR beta chains appeared to be HLA-restricted, and the HLA associations seemed to be driven largely by CMV exposure. Assigning TCR associations to individual alleles was difficult when HLA alleles, especially DR and DQ, strongly co-occurred. V-gene and J-gene trimming of TCR beta chains was associated with a missense DCLRE1C variant in a later genetic analysis, and the association was replicated in an independent cohort. A later analysis associated 16,951 TCR beta sequences with specific HLA alleles at a false discovery rate of 0.05. Several of the top co-occurrence clusters appeared to be linked to parvovirus B19, influenza, CMV and Epstein-Barr virus, according to a later analysis. HLA typing was unavailable for some donors at each locus, so association tests used only the typed subset. Sequencing depth was assumed to be roughly uniform across donors in the presence/absence analyses, though that assumption may not hold. A later analysis found that HLA-associated TCR beta chains were more clonally expanded and had lower generation probabilities than equally common non-associated chains. Broadly in line with IMGT annotations, most TCR beta V segments showed up in productive rearrangements about 90% or about 30% of the time in an earlier analysis of a few hundred of the donors. Linkage disequilibrium might explain the correlated functional status among segregating V segments, but an unknown experimental factor could not be excluded. While some public TCRs were present in many individuals, most TCR sequences turned up only very rarely across donors. According to the authors, the approach could potentially be generalized to other disease states and immunological phenotypes. In both the original and validation cohorts, the classifier was reported to diagnose cytomegalovirus status with high specificity and sensitivity. A further reported finding was that TCR beta sequences accurately predicted the HLA-A and HLA-B alleles for most subjects in the first cohort. The earlier analysis of 587 of the donors excluded over 15 rarely observed V segments, including chromosome 9 orphons, because counts were too low. A few of the identified cytomegalovirus-associated TCR beta chains were confirmed in vitro to be specific for cytomegalovirus antigens. According to a later genetic analysis, donors in an Asian-associated ancestry cluster had fewer N-insertions in productive TCRs than the approximately 700-donor mean. A group of highly shared sequence variants was considered likely to be a technical artifact of the sequencing pipeline.

Note on this clone: Its antigen specificity is not known. No base qualities exist here, and no much larger clone lies one base off it.

The cohort consisted of hundreds of healthy bone marrow donors. All cohort members were sampled while nominally healthy, although unrecorded immune exposures were likely present. The donor was CMV seronegative and belonged to the group of 352 seronegative cohort members. Every donor gave a peripheral blood sample, and the peripheral blood mononuclear cells from that sample were used for TCR beta sequencing. Genomic DNA was extracted from the blood cell samples with the Qiagen DNeasy Blood Extraction Kit. Reading the germline V gene gives CDR1 MDHEN and CDR2 SYDVKM. The CDR3 spans 14 residues, from the cysteine through the phenylalanine. Of all the DNA, just the CDR3 is kept, 42 bases in frame from base 1. After removal of 6 bases from V and 5 bases from J, the junction retains 8 bases not matched to a gene. Library prep was done by the immunoSEQ multiplex PCR assay. For the multiplex PCR, a mixture combining 60 forward primers for TCR Vbeta segments and 13 reverse primers for TCR Jbeta segments was used. Amplification of the CDR3 region of rearranged TCR beta genes was performed with a multiplex PCR assay on genomic DNA. On the Illumina HiSeq System, the amplified TCR beta libraries were sequenced as 87-base-pair reads. On the authors' methods: Across the 600 to 700 repertoires, a later analysis counted 80 million or so unique TCR beta chains, 9 million to 14 million of which were shared by at least two donors. A nearest-neighbor algorithm error-corrected the raw reads and collapsed the reads into unique sequences, merging closely related sequences to remove PCR and sequencing errors. Alignment of CDR3 sequences to IMGT reference sequences was used to assign V, D and J gene segments. For a sequence to be retained, at least a six-nucleotide match to both a V gene segment and a J gene segment was required. Rearrangements were classified as productive when the CDR3 lacked stop codons and remained in frame with V and J, and all other rearrangements were classified as non-productive. Following IMGT convention, CDR3 was defined as the stretch from the second conserved V-encoded cysteine up to the conserved J-encoded phenylalanine. Sequences without an unambiguous match to a single V gene segment were excluded from the earlier analysis of approximately 560 of the donors. In an earlier analysis of a few hundred of the donors, V segments were called functional above 56.7% productive rearrangements and were called segregating when the between-donor standard deviation exceeded 5%. A statistical classification framework was built to diagnose cytomegalovirus status from the catalog of TCR beta chain sequences. A later analysis assigned V and J genes by comparing TCR nucleotide sequences with IMGT/GENE-DB human TR gene sequences. A later analysis assigned CDR3 sequences and most-parsimonious VDJ recombination scenarios with the TCRdist pipeline. In a later analysis, every TCR beta chain was defined by the combination of its CDR3 amino acid sequence and its V-gene family, and reads without a unique V-gene family were dropped. In a later analysis, around 650 highly shared, low-generation-probability nucleotide sequences were removed to address suspected cross-contamination and a sequencing artifact. A later analysis calculated a clonal expansion index for each public chain from normalized within-repertoire ranks of inferred template counts. A later analysis computed generation probabilities with a VDJ recombination model fitted to out-of-frame rearrangements, and checked the results against IGoR. Hypergeometric tests were used in a later analysis to score TCR-TCR, TCR-HLA and TCR-CMV co-occurrence, with a repertoire-size bias correction applied to the TCR pairs. In a later analysis, false discovery rates were estimated by permuting HLA or CMV assignments 20 times. In a later analysis, co-occurring TCRs were grouped using DBSCAN, with TCRdist sequence similarity added in when clustering inside HLA-allele-positive subsets. Co-occurrence clustering excluded repertoires with fewer than 30,000 or more than 120,000 public chains, plus five with anomalous nucleotide sharing. TCRdb took this table from immuneACCESS and kept in-frame rearrangements with V and J called. Such tables lack part of the clones; where checked against another copy, unresolved V genes explain under half of the gap, and the rest is unexplained. The V and J calls and clone size were taken over from that table, and D and trimming were inferred from the DNA. In this sample the table shows about 200,000 clones, approximately 80% of which occur a single time. The ten biggest clones cover about 3% of the sample.

This sequence originates from a man aged 25-45 years in good health and CMV-seronegative. This chain is built from TRBV28 and TRBJ2-7, with TRBD1 matching 9 junction bases. The sequenced sample was PBMCs. The CDR3 is CASRTGTGNDEQYF. The sequenced DNA: TGTGCCAGCAGAACCGGGACAGGGAACGACGAGCAGTACTTC.